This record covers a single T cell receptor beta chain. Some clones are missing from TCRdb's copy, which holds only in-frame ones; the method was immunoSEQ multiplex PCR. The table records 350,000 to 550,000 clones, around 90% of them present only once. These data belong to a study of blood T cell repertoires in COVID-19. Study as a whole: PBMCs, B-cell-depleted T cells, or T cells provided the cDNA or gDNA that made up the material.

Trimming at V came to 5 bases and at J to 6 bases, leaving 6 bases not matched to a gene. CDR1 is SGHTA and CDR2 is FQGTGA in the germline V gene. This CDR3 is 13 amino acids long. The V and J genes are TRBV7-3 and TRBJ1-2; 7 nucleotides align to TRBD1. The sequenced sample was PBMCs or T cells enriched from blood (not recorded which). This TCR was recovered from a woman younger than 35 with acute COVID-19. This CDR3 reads CASSQDRVDGYTF. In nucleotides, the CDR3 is TGTGCCAGCAGCCAAGACAGGGTAGATGGCTACACCTTC. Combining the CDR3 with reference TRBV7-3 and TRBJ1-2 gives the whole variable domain GAGVSQTPSNKVTEKGKYVELRCDPISGHTALYWYRQSLGQGPEFLIYFQGTGAADDSGLPNDRFFAVRPEGSVSTLKIQRTERGDSAVYLCASSQDRVDGYTFGSGTRLTVV.